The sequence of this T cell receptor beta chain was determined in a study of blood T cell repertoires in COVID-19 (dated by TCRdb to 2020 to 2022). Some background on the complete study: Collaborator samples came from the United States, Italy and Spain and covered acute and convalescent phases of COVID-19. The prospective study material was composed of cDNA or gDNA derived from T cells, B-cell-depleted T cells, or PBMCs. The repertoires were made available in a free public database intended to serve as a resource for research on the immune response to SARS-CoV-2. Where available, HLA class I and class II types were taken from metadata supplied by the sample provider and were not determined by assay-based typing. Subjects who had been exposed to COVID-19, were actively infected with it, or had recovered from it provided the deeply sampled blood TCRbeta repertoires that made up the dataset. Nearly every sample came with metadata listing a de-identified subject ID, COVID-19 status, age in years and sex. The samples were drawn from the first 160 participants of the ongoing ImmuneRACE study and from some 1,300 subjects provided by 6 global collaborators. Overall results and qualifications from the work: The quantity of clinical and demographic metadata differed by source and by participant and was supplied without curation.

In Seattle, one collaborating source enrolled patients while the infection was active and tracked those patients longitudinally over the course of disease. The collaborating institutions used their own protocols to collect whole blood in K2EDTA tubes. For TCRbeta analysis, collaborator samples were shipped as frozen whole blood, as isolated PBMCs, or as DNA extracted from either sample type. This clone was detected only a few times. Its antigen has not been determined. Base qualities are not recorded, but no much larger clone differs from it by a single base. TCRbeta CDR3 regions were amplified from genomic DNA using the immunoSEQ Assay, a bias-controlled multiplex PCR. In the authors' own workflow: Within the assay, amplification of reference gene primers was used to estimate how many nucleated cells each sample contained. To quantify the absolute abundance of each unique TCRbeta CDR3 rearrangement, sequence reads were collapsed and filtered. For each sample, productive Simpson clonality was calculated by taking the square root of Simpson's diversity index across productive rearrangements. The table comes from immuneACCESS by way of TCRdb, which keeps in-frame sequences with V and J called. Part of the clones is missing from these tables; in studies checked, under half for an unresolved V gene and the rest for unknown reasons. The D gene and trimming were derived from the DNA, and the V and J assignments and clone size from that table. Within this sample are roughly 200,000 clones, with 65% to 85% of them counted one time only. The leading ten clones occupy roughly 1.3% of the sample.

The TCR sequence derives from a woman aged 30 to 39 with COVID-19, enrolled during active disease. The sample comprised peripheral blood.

The CDR3 region reads CASSPQDNYEQYF. The nucleotide sequence reads TGCGCCAGCAGCCCACAGGACAACTACGAGCAGTACTTC. The rearrangement combines TRBV4-1 with TRBJ2-7; the D gene is perhaps TRBD1, on 5 matching bases. The CDR3 contains 13 residues, cysteine and phenylalanine counted. Of the read, only the CDR3 DNA is kept; its 39 bases are in frame from base 1. The junction carries 10 bases between V and J, which are trimmed by 4 bases and 3 bases respectively. CDR1 and CDR2 are drawn from the germline V gene: MGHRA, YSYEKL.